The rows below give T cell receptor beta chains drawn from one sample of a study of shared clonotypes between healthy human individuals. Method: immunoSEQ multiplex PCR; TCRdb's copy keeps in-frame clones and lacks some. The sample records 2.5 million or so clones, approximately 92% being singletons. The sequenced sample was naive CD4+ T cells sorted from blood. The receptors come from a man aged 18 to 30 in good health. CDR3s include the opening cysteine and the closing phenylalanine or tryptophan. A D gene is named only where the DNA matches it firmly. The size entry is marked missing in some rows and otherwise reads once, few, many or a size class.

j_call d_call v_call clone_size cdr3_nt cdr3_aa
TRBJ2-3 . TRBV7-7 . TGTGCTAGCAGCTTAAATGGGGGCCCCACAGATACGCAGTATTTT CASSLNGGPTDTQYF
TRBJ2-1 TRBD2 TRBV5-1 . TGCGCCAGCAGCGTGACTAGCGGGCCAAACAATGAGCAGTTCTTC CASSVTSGPNNEQFF
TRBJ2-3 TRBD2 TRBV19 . TGTGCCAGTAACCCCTCGGCGGTAGCGGGGCGCTTGAGGACAGATACGCAGTATTTT CASNPSAVAGRLRTDTQYF
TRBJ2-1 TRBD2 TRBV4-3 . TGCGCCAGCAGTCAACTAGCGAGCTCCTACAATGAGCAGTTCTTC CASSQLASSYNEQFF
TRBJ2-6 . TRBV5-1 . TGCGCCAGCAGATTAAGGACAGATGGGGCCAACGTCCTGACTTTC CASRLRTDGANVLTF
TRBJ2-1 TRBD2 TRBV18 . TGTGCCAGCTCACCCTCCGGACTAGCGGGGGGGCTCAATGAGCAGTTCTTC CASSPSGLAGGLNEQFF
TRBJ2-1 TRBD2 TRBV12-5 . TGTGCTAGTGGTTTGGTACGACAGAGCCCAGGACTAGCGGGAGAGAATGAGCAGTTCTTC CASGLVRQSPGLAGENEQFF
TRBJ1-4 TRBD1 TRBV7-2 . TGTGCCAGCAGCTTTGGGGCAGGGGGCGAAAAACTGTTTTTT CASSFGAGGEKLFF
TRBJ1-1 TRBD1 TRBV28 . TGTGCCAGCAGTTTGTGGACAGGGAGTCGGACTGAAGCTTTCTTT CASSLWTGSRTEAFF
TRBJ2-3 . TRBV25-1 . TGTGCCAGCAGTTTGAATGATCCCTGGACAGATACGCAGTATTTT CASSLNDPWTDTQYF
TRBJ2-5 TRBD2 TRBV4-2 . TGTGCCAGCAGCCAAGAGAGGTTACTAGCGGGGGCAGAGACCCAGTACTTC CASSQERLLAGAETQYF
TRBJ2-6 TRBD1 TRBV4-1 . TGCGCCAGCAGCGTAACAGGGGCTGGGGCCAACGTCCTGACTTTC CASSVTGAGANVLTF
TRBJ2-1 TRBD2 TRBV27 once TGTGCCAGCAGTCCGAGCGGGATAGCGGGAAGAAGAAGCAATGAGCAGTTCTTC CASSPSGIAGRRSNEQFF
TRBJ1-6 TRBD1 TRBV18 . TGTGCCAGCTCACCTTTCGACAGGGCAAATTCACCCCTCCACTTT CASSPFDRANSPLHF
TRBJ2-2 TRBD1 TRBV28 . TGTGCCAGCAGAAGGACAGGGGGTTGGGGAACACAGAACACCGGGGAGCTGTTTTTT CASRRTGGWGTQNTGELFF
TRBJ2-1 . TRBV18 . TGTGCCAGCTCGCTAAGGGACGAGCAGTTCTTC CASSLRDEQFF
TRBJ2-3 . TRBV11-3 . TGTGCCAGCAGCTTAGAGGGGACGGTTTTAGATACGCAGTATTTT CASSLEGTVLDTQYF
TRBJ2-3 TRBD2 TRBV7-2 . TGTGCCAGCAGCTTTCAAATAGCGGGAGGGTCAGATACGCAGTATTTT CASSFQIAGGSDTQYF
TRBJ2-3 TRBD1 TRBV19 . TGTGCCAGTAGTCCGGGGACAGGGAGTACGCAGTATTTT CASSPGTGSTQYF
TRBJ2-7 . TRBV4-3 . TGCGCCAGCAGCCAAGATTTGTTGACCTACGAGCAGTACTTC CASSQDLLTYEQYF
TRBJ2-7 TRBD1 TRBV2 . TGTGCCAGCAAGGGGACAGCGCTATACGAGCAGTACTTC CASKGTALYEQYF
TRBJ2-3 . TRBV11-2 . TGTGCCAGCAGCCAAGGGTATTGGGATACGCAGTATTTT CASSQGYWDTQYF
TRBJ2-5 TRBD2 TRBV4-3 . TGCGCCAGCAGCCAAGGGGCTAGCGGGAGGGCAGAGACCCAGTACTTC CASSQGASGRAETQYF
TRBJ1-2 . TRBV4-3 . TGCGCCAGCAGCCAAGATTTAACAAACTATGGCTACACCTTC CASSQDLTNYGYTF
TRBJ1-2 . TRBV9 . TGTGCCAGCAGCCCGCAGGGGCTGTATGGCTACACCTTC CASSPQGLYGYTF
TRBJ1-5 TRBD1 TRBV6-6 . TGTGCCAGCAGGCACTACGGACAGGGGGGTCAGCCCCAGCATTTT CASRHYGQGGQPQHF
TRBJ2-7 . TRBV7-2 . TGTGCCAGCAGCCCTTCCGGGACAAAATACGAGCAGTACTTC CASSPSGTKYEQYF
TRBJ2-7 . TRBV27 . TGTGCCAGCAGCCCGCAGACCAAAACCTGGGAGGTAGGCTACGAGCAGTACTTC CASSPQTKTWEVGYEQYF
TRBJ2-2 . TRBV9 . TGTGCCAGCAGCGTAGGCGACAGTAGAGGGGAGCTGTTTTTT CASSVGDSRGELFF
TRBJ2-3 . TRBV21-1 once TGTGCCAGCACCCAAAGGGGTCTCGCGGCCAACCCCACAGATACGCAGTATTTT CASTQRGLAANPTDTQYF
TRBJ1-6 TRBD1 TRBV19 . TGTGCCACAAGAAACCCCTTGGGACAGGCCGGCTCCTATAATTCACCCCTCCACTTT CATRNPLGQAGSYNSPLHF
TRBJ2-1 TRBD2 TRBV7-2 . TGTGCCAGCAGCTTAGTTGCGGGAGTTCGGGACAATGAGCAGTTCTTC CASSLVAGVRDNEQFF
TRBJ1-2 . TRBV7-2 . TGTGCCAGCAGCTTAGGGGGGACGGCCTATGGCTACACCTTC CASSLGGTAYGYTF
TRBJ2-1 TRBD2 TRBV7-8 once TGTGCCAGCAGCGTCCAGACTAGCGGGGGATACAATGAGCAGTTCTTC CASSVQTSGGYNEQFF
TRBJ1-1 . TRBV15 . TGTGCCACCAGCAGAGAGGGGATCCGCGAAGCTTTCTTT CATSREGIREAFF
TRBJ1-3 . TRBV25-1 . TGTGCCAGCAGCCATTTTGGGAGCTCTGGAAACACCATATATTTT CASSHFGSSGNTIYF
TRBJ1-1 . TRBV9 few TGTGCCAGCAGCGTAGTAAACGCGGGAGCTTTCTTT CASSVVNAGAFF
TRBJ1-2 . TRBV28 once TGTGCCAGCAACTCCTTGGGGGGGAATGGCTACACCTTC CASNSLGGNGYTF
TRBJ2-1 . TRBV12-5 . TGTGCTAGTGGTTTGTCGGAGGGCAGCTCCTACAATGAGCAGTTCTTC CASGLSEGSSYNEQFF
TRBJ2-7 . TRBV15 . TGTGCCACCAGCAGAGGTAGCGGAGGGGCCTACGAGCAGTACTTC CATSRGSGGAYEQYF
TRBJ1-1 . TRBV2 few TGTGCCACCACCTCGGACAGCACTGAAGCTTTCTTT CATTSDSTEAFF
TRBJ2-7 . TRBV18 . TGTGCCAGCTCACCACCGGGTGGGACCTTCTACGAGCAGTACTTC CASSPPGGTFYEQYF
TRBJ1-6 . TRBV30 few TGTGCCTGCCTCCAAGGGGGAGGTAATTCACCCCTCCACTTT CACLQGGGNSPLHF
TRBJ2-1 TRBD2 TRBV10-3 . TGTGCCATCGGAGAACTAGCGGGGGGAATTGCTTCCTACAATGAGCAGTTCTTC CAIGELAGGIASYNEQFF
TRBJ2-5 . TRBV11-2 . TGTGCCAGCAGCTTAGTACTAGGTCTCCAAGAGACCCAGTACTTC CASSLVLGLQETQYF
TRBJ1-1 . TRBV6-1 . TGTGCCAGCAGAGGTGGGGACTTGGGCACTGAAGCTTTCTTT CASRGGDLGTEAFF
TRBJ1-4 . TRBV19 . TGTGCCAGTAGTTGGGCAGGGACTGAAAAACTGTTTTTT CASSWAGTEKLFF
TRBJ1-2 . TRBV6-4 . TGTGCCAATCAGGGACCCTATGGCTACACCTTC CANQGPYGYTF
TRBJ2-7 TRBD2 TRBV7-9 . TGTGCCAGCAGCCCCGGGGGGGCGGGAGGAGGGTCCGAGCAGTACTTC CASSPGGAGGGSEQYF
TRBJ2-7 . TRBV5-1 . TGCGCCAGCCAAGACGACAGCTCCTACGAGCAGTACTTC CASQDDSSYEQYF
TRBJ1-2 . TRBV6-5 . TGTGCCAGCAGTTCCGGGCTAGCTGGCTACACCTTC CASSSGLAGYTF
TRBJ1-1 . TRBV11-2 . TGTGCCAGCAGCCTCATACAGGGGAACACTGAAGCTTTCTTT CASSLIQGNTEAFF
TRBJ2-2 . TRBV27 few TGTGCCAGCAGTTGGGGCCTTCGGAACACCGGGGAGCTGTTTTTT CASSWGLRNTGELFF
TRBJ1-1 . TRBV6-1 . TGTGCCAGCATTAGGAGAGTGAACACTGAAGCTTTCTTT CASIRRVNTEAFF
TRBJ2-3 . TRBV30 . TGTGCCTGGACCTCCACTGGGGCAGATACGCAGTATTTT CAWTSTGADTQYF